This T cell receptor beta chain was identified during a study of response to subunit inactivated influenza vaccine. The CDR3 has 15 amino acids. The junction had 7 bases not matched to a gene; V was cut back by 1 base and J by 6 bases. Looked up from germline, CDR1 is DFQATT and CDR2 is SNEGSKA (reference sequence). In the case of this clonotype: The antigen is unknown.

Via MiXCR, TCRdb re-called the RT-PCR reads, giving one row per CDR3 protein. The repertoire consists of 650,000 to 700,000 distinct CDR3 sequences, with 15% to 19% occurring once and the leading ten covering around a tenth. Study-wide points: The study's authors posited that every seasonal influenza vaccination enlists few new T cells.

This sequence was found in a man aged 45-65 years who received an inactivated influenza vaccine. This chain links TRBV20-1 with TRBJ2-3; 10 bases fit TRBD1. The sequences come from PBMCs from blood, collected roughly 13 days after vaccination. The CDR3 loop reads CSARGRQGAWDTQYF. Written as DNA, the CDR3 is TGCAGTGCTAGAGGACGACAGGGGGCGTGGGATACGCAGTATTTT.